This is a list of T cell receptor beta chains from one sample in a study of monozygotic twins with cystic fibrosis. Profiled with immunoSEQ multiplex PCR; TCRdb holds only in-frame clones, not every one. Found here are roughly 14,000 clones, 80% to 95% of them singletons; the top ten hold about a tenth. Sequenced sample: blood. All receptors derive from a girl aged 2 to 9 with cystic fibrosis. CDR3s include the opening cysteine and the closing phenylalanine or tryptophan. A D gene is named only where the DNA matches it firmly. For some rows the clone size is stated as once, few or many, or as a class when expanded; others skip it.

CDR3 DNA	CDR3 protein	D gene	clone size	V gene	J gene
TGTGCCAGCAGCTTATATATACAGGGAGCTAGCACAGATACGCAGTATTTT	CASSLYIQGASTDTQYF	.	.	TRBV7-3	TRBJ2-3
TGCAGCGCGCGAGGGACAGCCTACGAGCAGTACTTC	CSARGTAYEQYF	TRBD1	once	TRBV29-1	TRBJ2-7
TGTGCCAGCAGCCCCTGGGAGGGCCAAGAGACCCAGTACTTC	CASSPWEGQETQYF	TRBD2	.	TRBV9	TRBJ2-5
TGTGCCAGCAGCCAGAACAGGGGTGGGTTGCGGAATCAGCCCCAGCATTTT	CASSQNRGGLRNQPQHF	TRBD1	.	TRBV4-2	TRBJ1-5
TGTGCCAGCAGCCTATTAAACTATGGCTACACCTTC	CASSLLNYGYTF	.	.	TRBV6-6	TRBJ1-2
TGTGCCAGCTCACCGTCTCATTGGGGCAATCAGCCCCAGCATTTT	CASSPSHWGNQPQHF	.	once	TRBV18	TRBJ1-5
TGTGCCAGCAGCTTCCTGGGAGTAAATCAGCCCCAGCATTTT	CASSFLGVNQPQHF	.	.	TRBV7-9	TRBJ1-5
TGTGCCAGTAGTATCACCGGTAGCTCCTACGAGCAGTACTTC	CASSITGSSYEQYF	.	.	TRBV19	TRBJ2-7
TGTGCCATCACCCGGGACAGGGGAAATTACGAGCAGTACTTC	CAITRDRGNYEQYF	TRBD1	.	TRBV10-3	TRBJ2-7
TGTGCCAGCAGACCGAGAAATGAGCAGTTCTTC	CASRPRNEQFF	.	.	TRBV6-1	TRBJ2-1
TGTGCCAGCACTATAGCGGGATCCGCCTACAATGAGCAGTTCTTC	CASTIAGSAYNEQFF	TRBD2	.	TRBV2	TRBJ2-1
TGCCACAAGACACTAGCGACGGAGACCCAGTACTTC	CHKTLATETQYF	TRBD2	.	TRBV9	TRBJ2-5
TGTGCCAGCAGCGAACCGGGACAGCTGTACAATGAGCAGTTCTTC	CASSEPGQLYNEQFF	TRBD1	.	TRBV14	TRBJ2-1
TGTGCCAGCAGTAGCACTAGCGCCCTCTACGAGCAGTACTTC	CASSSTSALYEQYF	TRBD2	.	TRBV27	TRBJ2-7
TGTGCCTGGAGTATTGGGCCAGGCACAGATACGCAGTATTTT	CAWSIGPGTDTQYF	.	.	TRBV30	TRBJ2-3
TGTGCCAGCGGCGGACACTCCTACGAGCAGTACTTC	CASGGHSYEQYF	.	.	TRBV14	TRBJ2-7
TGTGCCTGGAGTCAAAAATGGACAGGGGGCTACACCGGGGAGCTGTTTTTT	CAWSQKWTGGYTGELFF	TRBD1	.	TRBV30	TRBJ2-2
TGTGCCAGCAGCTCACCCCCGGGACAGCAGTCGCTGGAGACCCAGTACTTC	CASSSPPGQQSLETQYF	TRBD1	once	TRBV11-1	TRBJ2-5
TGTGCCAGCTCACGAACCCCGGGACTAGCGGGAGGGGGCTACGAGCAGTACTTC	CASSRTPGLAGGGYEQYF	TRBD2	.	TRBV18	TRBJ2-7
TGTGCCAGCAGCTACGACAGCTACGAGCAGTACTTC	CASSYDSYEQYF	.	.	TRBV6-6	TRBJ2-7
TGTGCCAGCACGTCTCGGATGAGCGGCACAGATACGCAGTATTTT	CASTSRMSGTDTQYF	.	once	TRBV2	TRBJ2-3
TGTGCCACCGCTGGTCGCGCCGAGCAGTACTTC	CATAGRAEQYF	.	once	TRBV27	TRBJ2-7
TGTGCCAGCAGTTACGGGGGGTGGAACACTGAAGCTTTCTTT	CASSYGGWNTEAFF	.	once	TRBV6-5	TRBJ1-1
TGTGCCAGTAGTGGGGACTACAACACAGATACGCAGTATTTT	CASSGDYNTDTQYF	TRBD2	.	TRBV19	TRBJ2-3
TGCGCCAGCAGCCACCCAGGTAGCTCCTACAATGAGCAGTTCTTC	CASSHPGSSYNEQFF	.	.	TRBV4-1	TRBJ2-1